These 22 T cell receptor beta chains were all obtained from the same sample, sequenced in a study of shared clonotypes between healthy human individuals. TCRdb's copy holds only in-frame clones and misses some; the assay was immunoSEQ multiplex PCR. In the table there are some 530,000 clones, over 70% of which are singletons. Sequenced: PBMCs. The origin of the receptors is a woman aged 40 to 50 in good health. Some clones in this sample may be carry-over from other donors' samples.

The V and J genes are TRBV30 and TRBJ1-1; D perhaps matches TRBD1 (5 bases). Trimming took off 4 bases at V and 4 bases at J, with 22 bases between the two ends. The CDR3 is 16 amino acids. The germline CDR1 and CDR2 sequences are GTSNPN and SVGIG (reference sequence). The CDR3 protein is CAWKSPIIRGRTEAFF. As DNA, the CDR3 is TGTGCCTGGAAATCCCCCATTATCCGGGGACGCACTGAAGCTTTCTTT.

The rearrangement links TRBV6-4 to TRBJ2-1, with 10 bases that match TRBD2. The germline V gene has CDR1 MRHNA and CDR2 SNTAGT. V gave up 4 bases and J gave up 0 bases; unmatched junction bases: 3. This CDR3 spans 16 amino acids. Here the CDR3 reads CASSALAGVSYNEQFF. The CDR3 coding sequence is TGTGCCAGCAGTGCTCTAGCGGGAGTCTCCTACAATGAGCAGTTCTTC.

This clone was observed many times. CDR3 coding DNA: TGTGCCAGCAGCTACGCGGCCTACGAGCAGTACTTC. Translating it yields CASSYAAYEQYF. The chain combines TRBV5-6 with TRBJ2-7; no reliable D call. Germline CDR1 is SGHDT and CDR2 is YYEEEE. This CDR3 region has 12 residues. Between the trimmed V and J ends, which lost 3 bases and 2 bases, there was a span of 6 bases. The variable domain in full, completed from reference TRBV5-6 and TRBJ2-7, reads DAGVTQSPTHLIKTRGQQVTLRCSPKSGHDTVSWYQQALGQGPQFIFQYYEEEERQRGNFPDRFSGHQFPNYSSELNVNALLLGDSALYLCASSYAAYEQYFGPGTRLTVT.

CDR3 bases: TGTGCCAGCAGTGAGGGGTCGGTAGCGGACGACTACGAGCAGTACTTC. Translating gives CASSEGSVADDYEQYF. This rearrangement joins TRBV2 to TRBJ2-7; weak D call: TRBD2 (6 bases). V was cut by 3 bases and J by 3 bases, with 18 bases left in between. This CDR3 is built from 16 residues. The germline V gene has CDR1 SNHLY and CDR2 FYNNEI.

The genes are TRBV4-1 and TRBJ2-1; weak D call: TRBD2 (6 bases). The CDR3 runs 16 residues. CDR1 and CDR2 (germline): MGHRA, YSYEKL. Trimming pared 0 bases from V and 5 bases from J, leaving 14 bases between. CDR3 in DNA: TGCGCCAGCAGCCAAGATCGACGGGAGCTAGACAATGAGCAGTTCTTC. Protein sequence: CASSQDRRELDNEQFF.

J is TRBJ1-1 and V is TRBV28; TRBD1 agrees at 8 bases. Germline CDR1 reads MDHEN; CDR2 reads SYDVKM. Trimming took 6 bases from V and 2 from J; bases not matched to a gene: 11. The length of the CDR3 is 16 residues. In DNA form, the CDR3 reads TGTGCCAGCAGACCTGGGGGACAGGTTATAAACACTGAAGCTTTCTTT. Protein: CASRPGGQVINTEAFF.

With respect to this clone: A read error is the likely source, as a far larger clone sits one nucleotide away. The DNA of the CDR3 is TGTGCCTGGAGTGAGATAGCGGATACTGAAGCTTTCTTT. Its translation: CAWSEIADTEAFF. The gene calls are TRBV30 and TRBJ1-1, with unresolved D. Germline V CDR1 and CDR2: GTSNPN, SVGIG (reference sequence). V was pared by 1 base and J by 5 bases, with 11 bases between. This CDR3 contains 13 residues.

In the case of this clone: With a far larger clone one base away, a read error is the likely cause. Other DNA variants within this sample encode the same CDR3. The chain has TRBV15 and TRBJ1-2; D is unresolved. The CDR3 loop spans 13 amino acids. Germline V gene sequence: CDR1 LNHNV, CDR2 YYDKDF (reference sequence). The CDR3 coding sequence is TGTGCTACCAGCCTGAGGTTCGGATATGGCTACACCTTC. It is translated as CATSLRFGYGYTF.

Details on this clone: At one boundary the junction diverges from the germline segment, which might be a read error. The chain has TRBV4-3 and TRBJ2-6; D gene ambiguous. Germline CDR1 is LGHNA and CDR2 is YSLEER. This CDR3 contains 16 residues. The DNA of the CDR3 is TGCGCCAGCAGCAAAGAAGTCGGCTCTGGGGACAACGTCCTGACTTTC. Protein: CASSKEVGSGDNVLTF.

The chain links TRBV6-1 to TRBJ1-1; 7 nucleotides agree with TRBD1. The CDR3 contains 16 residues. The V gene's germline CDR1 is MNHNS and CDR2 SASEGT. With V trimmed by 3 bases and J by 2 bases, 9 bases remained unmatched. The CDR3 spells CASSETPTGSNTEAFF. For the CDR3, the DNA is TGTGCCAGCAGTGAGACCCCGACAGGGTCAAACACTGAAGCTTTCTTT.

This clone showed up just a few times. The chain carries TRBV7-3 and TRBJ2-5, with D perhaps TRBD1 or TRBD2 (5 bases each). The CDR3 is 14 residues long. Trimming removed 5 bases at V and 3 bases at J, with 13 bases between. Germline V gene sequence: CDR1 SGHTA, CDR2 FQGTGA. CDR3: CASSPTGTEETQYF. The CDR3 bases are TGTGCCAGCAGCCCTACCGGGACGGAAGAGACCCAGTACTTC.

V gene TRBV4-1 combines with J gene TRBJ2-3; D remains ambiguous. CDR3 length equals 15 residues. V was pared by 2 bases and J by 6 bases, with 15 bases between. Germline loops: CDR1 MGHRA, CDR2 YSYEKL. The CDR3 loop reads CASSQFGLVVDTQYF. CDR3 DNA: TGCGCCAGCAGCCAATTCGGATTAGTGGTTGATACGCAGTATTTT.

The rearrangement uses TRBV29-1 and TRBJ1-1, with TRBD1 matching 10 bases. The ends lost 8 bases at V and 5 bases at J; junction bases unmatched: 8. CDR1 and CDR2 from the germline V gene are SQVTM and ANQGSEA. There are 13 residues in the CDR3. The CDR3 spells CSSDRGRGTEAFF. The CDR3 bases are TGCAGCTCCGACAGGGGGCGCGGAACTGAAGCTTTCTTT.

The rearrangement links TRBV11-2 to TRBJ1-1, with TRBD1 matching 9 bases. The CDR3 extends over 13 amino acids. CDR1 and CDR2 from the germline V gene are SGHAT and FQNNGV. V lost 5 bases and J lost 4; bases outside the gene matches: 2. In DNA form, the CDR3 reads TGTGCCAGCAGCCCGGACAGGGGCACTGAAGCTTTCTTT. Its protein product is CASSPDRGTEAFF.

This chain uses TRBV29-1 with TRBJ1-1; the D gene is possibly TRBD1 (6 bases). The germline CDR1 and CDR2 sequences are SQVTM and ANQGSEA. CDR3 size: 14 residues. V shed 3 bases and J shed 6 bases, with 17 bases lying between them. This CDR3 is CSVEVGQGLSEAFF. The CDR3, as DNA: TGCAGCGTTGAGGTGGGGCAGGGGCTCTCTGAAGCTTTCTTT.

DNA for the CDR3: TGTGCCAGCAGCCGGCTGGCGAACACCGGGGAGCTGTTTTTT. This gives the protein CASSRLANTGELFF. This chain uses TRBV7-3 with TRBJ2-2; no definite D call. The CDR3 is 14 amino acids. The V end was cut by 5 bases, the J end by 0 bases, with 7 bases between. Germline-derived CDR1 and CDR2 are SGHTA and FQGTGA.

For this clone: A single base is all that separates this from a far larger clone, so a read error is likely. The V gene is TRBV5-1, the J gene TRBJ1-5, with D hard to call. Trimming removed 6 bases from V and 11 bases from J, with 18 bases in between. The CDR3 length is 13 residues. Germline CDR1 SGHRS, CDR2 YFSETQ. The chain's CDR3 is CASNTVPSGAQHF. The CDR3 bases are TGCGCCAGCAACACGGTCCCAAGCGGAGCCCAGCATTTT.

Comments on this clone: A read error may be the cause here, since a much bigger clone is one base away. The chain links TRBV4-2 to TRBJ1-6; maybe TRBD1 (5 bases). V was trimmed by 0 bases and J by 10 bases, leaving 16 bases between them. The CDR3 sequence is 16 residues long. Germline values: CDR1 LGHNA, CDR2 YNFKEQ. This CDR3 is CASSQDRWAGQSPLHF. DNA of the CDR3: TGTGCCAGCAGCCAAGATCGATGGGCAGGACAATCACCCCTCCACTTT.

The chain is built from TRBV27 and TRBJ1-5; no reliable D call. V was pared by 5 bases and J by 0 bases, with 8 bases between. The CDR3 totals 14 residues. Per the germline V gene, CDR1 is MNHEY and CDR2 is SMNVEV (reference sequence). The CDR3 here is CASSGEFSNQPQHF. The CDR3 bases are TGTGCCAGCAGTGGGGAATTTAGCAATCAGCCCCAGCATTTT.

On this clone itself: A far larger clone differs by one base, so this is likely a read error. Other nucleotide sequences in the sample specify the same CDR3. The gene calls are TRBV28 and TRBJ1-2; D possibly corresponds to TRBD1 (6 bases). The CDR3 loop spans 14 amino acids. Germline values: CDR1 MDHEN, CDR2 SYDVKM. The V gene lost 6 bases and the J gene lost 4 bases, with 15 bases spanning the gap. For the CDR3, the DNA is TGTGCCAGCAGGCTCCCTGGGGGCAGCTATGGCTACACCTTC. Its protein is CASRLPGGSYGYTF.

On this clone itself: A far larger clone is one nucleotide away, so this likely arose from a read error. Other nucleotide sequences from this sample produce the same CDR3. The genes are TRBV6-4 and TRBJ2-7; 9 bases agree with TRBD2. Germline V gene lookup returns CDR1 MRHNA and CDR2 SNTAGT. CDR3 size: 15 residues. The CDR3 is CASSEIAGDSYEQYF. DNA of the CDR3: TGCGCCAGCAGTGAAATAGCGGGAGACTCCTACGAGCAGTACTTC.

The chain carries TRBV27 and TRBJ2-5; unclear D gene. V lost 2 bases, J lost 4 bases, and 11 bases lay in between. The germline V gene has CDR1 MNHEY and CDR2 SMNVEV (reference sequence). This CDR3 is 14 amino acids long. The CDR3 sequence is CASSLDRFRETQYF. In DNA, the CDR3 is TGTGCCAGCAGTTTAGATCGGTTTAGAGAGACCCAGTACTTC.